The clone carrying this TCR beta chain has only one observation. 13 Jbeta primers and 60 Vbeta primers were used for the PCR. Assay used: immunoSEQ multiplex PCR; TCRdb lists only in-frame clones, some missing. Of approximately 170,000 clones in the sample, 65% to 80% were seen once. The sample is drawn from a study of cytomegalovirus exposure and HLA in healthy donors. Material: PBMCs. This receptor was obtained from a woman aged 40-49 years in good health and CMV-seropositive.

The CDR3 DNA reads as TGTGCCAGCAGTTCGGGATCAGGGGGCAGGTTGAATGGCTACACCTTC. It is translated as CASSSGSGGRLNGYTF. The chain recombines TRBV6-5 with TRBJ1-2; 8 bases line up with TRBD1. V lost 4 bases, J lost 6 bases, and 13 bases stayed unmatched. Germline V gives CDR1 MNHEY, CDR2 SVGAGI. This CDR3 has 16 amino acids.